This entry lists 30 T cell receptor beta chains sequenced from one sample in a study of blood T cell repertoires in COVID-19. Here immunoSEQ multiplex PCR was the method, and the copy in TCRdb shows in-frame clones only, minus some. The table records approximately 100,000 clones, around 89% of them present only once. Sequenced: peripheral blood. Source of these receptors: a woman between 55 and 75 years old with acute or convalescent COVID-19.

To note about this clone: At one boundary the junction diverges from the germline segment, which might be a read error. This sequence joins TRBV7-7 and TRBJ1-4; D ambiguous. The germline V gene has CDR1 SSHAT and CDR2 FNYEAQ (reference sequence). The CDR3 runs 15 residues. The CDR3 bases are TGTGCTAGCAGCTTAACTGCCAGGAAATATGAAAAACTGTTTTTT. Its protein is CASSLTARKYEKLFF.

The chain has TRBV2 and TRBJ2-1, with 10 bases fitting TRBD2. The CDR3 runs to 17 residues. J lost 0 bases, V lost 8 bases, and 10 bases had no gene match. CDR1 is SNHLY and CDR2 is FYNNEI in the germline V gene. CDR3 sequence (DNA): TGTGCCAGCGTCCTCCCCTTAGCGGGAGGCTCCTACAATGAGCAGTTCTTC. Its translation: CASVLPLAGGSYNEQFF.

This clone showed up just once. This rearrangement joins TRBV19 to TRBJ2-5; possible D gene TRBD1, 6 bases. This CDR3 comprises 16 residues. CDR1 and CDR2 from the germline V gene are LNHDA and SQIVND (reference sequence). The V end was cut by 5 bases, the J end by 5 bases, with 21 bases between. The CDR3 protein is CASSARTATFVETQYF. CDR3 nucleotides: TGTGCCAGTAGTGCCCGGACAGCGACGTTTGTGGAGACCCAGTACTTC.

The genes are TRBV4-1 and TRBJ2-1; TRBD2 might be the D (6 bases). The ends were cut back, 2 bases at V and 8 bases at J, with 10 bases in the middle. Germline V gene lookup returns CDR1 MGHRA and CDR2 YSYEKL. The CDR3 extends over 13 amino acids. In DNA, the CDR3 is TGCGCCAGCAGCCAACCGTCGGGGGATGAGCAGTTCTTC. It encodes CASSQPSGDEQFF.

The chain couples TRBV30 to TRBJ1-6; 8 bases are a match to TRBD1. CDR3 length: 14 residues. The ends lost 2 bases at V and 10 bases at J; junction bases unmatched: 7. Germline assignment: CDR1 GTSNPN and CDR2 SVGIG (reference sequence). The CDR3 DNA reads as TGTGCCTGGAGTAGGCGGACAGGGAAATCACCCCTCCACTTT. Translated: CAWSRRTGKSPLHF.

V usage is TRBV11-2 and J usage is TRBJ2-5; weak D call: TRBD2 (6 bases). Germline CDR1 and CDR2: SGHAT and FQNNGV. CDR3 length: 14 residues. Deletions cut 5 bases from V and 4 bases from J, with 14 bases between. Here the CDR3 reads CASSPPTSGETQYF. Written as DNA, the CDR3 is TGTGCCAGCAGCCCCCCGACTAGTGGAGAGACCCAGTACTTC.

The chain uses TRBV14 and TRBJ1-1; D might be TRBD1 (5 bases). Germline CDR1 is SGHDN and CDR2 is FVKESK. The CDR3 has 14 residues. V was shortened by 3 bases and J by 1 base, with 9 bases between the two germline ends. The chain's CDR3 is CASSHLTANTEAFF. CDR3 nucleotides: TGTGCCAGCAGCCATTTGACAGCGAACACTGAAGCTTTCTTT.

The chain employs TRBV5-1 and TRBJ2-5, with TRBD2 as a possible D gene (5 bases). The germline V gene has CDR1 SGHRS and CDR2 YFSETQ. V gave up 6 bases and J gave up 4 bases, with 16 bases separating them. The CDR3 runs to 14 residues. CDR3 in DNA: TGCGCCAGCACCCCGTCGGGGAAAGGAGAGACCCAGTACTTC. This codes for CASTPSGKGETQYF.

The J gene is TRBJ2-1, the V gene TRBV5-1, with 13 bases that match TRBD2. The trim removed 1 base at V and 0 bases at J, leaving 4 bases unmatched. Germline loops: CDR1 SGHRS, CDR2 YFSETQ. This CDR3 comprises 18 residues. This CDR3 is CASSLIGTSGNSYNEQFF. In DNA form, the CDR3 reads TGCGCCAGCAGCTTGATCGGGACTAGCGGGAACTCCTACAATGAGCAGTTCTTC.

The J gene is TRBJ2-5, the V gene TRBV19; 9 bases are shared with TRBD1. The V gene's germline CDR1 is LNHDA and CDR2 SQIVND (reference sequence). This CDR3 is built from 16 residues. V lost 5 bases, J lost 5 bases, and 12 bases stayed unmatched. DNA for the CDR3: TGTGCCAGTAGTTTACCCCCGGGACAGGGAATTGAGACCCAGTACTTC. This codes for CASSLPPGQGIETQYF.

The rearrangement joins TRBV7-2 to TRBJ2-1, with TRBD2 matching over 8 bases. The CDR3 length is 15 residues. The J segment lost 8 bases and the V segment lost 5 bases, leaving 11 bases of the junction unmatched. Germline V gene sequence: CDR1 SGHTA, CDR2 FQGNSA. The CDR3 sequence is CASSGSGRASHEQFF. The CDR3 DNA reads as TGTGCCAGCAGCGGAAGCGGGAGAGCCTCCCATGAGCAGTTCTTC.

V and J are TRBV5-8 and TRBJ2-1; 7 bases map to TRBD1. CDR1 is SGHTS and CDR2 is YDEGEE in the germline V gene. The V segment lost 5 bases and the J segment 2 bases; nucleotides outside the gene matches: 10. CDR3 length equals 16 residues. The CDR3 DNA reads TGTGCCAGCAGTATTCTACAGGGGCCGACCTACAATGAGCAGTTCTTC. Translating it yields CASSILQGPTYNEQFF. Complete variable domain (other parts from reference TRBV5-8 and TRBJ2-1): EAGVTQSPTHLIKTRGQQATLRCSPISGHTSVYWYQQALGLGLQFLLWYDEGEERNRGNFPPRFSGRQFPNYSSELNVNALELEDSALYLCASSILQGPTYNEQFFGPGTRLTVL.

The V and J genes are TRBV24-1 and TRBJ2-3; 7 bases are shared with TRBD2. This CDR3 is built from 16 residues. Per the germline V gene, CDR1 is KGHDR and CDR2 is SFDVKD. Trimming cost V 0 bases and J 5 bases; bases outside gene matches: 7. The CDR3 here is CATSDLQGGGGDTQYF. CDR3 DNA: TGTGCCACCAGTGATTTGCAAGGTGGGGGGGGAGATACGCAGTATTTT.

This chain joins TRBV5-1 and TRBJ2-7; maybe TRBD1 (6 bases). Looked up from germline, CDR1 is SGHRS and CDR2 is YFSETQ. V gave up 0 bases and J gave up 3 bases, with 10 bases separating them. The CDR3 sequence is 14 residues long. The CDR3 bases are TGCGCCAGCAGCTTGGGACAGGTGCTCTACGAGCAGTACTTC. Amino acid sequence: CASSLGQVLYEQYF.

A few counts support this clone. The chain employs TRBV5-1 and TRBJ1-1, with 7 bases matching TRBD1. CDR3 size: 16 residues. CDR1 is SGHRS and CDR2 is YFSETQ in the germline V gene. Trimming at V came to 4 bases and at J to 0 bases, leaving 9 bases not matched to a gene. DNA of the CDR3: TGCGCCAGCAGCCCCGGACAGGCCTTCATGAACACTGAAGCTTTCTTT. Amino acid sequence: CASSPGQAFMNTEAFF.

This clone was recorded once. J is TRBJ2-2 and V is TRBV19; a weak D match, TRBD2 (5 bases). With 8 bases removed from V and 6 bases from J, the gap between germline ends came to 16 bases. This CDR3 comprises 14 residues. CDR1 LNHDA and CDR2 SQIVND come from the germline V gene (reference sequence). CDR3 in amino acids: CASLRGRGPGELFF. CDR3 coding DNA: TGTGCCAGTTTAAGAGGGAGAGGGCCCGGGGAGCTGTTTTTT.

Here the CDR3 DNA reads TGTGCCAGCAGTTACTCGAATCGGGGTGACACTGAAGCTTTCTTT. Residues: CASSYSNRGDTEAFF. The J gene is TRBJ1-1, the V gene TRBV6-5, with D unclear. Germline V gives CDR1 MNHEY, CDR2 SVGAGI. V was clipped by 0 bases and J by 3 bases, with 11 bases between them. The length of the CDR3 is 15 residues.

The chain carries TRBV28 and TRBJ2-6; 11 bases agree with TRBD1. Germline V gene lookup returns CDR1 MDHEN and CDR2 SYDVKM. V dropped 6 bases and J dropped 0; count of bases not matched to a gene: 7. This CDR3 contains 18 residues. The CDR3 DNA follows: TGTGCCAGCAGCATCGGGACAGGGGGTTTCTCTGGGGCCAACGTCCTGACTTTC. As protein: CASSIGTGGFSGANVLTF.

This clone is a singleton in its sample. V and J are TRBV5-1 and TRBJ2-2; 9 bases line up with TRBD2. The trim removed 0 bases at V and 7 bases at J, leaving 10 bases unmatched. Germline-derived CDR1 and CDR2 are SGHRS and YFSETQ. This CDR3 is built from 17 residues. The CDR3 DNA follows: TGCGCCAGCAGCTTGGCCGCTAGCGGGATTATGGGCGGGGAGCTGTTTTTT. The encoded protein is CASSLAASGIMGGELFF.

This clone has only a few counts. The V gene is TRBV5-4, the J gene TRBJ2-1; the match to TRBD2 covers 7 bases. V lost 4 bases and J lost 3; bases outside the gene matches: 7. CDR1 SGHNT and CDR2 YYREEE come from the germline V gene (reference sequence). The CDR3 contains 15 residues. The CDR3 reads CASSPPSGIYNEQFF. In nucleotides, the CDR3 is TGTGCCAGCAGCCCCCCTAGCGGTATCTACAATGAGCAGTTCTTC.

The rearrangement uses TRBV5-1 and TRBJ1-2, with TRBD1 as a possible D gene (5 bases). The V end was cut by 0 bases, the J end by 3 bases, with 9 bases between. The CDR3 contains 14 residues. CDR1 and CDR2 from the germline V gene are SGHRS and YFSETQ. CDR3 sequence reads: CASSLAWGDYGYTF. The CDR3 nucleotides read TGCGCCAGCAGCTTGGCCTGGGGCGACTATGGCTACACCTTC.

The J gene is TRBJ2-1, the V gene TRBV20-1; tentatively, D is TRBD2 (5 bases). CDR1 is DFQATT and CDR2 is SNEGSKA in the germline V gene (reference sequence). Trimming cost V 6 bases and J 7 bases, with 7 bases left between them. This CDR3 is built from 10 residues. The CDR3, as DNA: TGCAGTGCGACGGGGAATGAGCAGTTCTTC. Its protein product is CSATGNEQFF.

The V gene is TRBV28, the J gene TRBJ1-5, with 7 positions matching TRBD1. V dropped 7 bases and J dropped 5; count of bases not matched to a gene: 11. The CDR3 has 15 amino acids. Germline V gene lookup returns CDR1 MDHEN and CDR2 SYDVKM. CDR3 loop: CASKPSGQGDQPQHF. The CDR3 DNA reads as TGTGCCAGCAAGCCATCGGGGCAGGGGGATCAGCCCCAGCATTTT.

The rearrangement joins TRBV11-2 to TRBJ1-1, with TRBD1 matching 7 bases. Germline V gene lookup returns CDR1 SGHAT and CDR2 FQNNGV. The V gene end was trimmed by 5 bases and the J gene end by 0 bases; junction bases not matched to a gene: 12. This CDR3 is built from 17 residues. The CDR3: CASSLINRGSMNTEAFF. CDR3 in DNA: TGTGCCAGCAGCCTAATCAACAGGGGATCCATGAACACTGAAGCTTTCTTT.

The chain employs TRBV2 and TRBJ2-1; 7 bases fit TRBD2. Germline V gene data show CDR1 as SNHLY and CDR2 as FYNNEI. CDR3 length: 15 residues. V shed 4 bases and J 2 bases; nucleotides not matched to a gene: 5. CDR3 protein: CASSGDYRTYNEQFF. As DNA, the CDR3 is TGTGCCAGCAGTGGGGACTACCGGACCTACAATGAGCAGTTCTTC. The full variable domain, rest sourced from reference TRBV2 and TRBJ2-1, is EPEVTQTPSHQVTQMGQEVILRCVPISNHLYFYWYRQILGQKVEFLVSFYNNEISEKSEIFDDQFSVERPDGSNFTLKIRSTKLEDSAMYFCASSGDYRTYNEQFFGPGTRLTVL.

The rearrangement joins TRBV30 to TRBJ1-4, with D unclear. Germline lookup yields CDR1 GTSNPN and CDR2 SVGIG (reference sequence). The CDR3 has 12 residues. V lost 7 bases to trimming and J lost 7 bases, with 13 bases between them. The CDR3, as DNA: TGTGCCTACCACTCTTTCTCTGAAAAACTGTTTTTT. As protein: CAYHSFSEKLFF.

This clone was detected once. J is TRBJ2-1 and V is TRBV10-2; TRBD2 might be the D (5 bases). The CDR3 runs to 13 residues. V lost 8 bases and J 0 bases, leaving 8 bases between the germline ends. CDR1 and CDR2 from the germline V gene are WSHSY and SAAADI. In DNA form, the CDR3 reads TGCGCCAGCCGGGATGTCTCCTACAATGAGCAGTTCTTC. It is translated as CASRDVSYNEQFF.

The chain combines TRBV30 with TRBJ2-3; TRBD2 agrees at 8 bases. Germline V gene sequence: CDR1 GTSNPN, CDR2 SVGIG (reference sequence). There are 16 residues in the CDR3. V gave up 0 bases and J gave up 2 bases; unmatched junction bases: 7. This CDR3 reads CAWSVGTSGTTDTQYF. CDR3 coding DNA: TGTGCCTGGAGTGTAGGTACTAGCGGTACCACAGATACGCAGTATTTT.

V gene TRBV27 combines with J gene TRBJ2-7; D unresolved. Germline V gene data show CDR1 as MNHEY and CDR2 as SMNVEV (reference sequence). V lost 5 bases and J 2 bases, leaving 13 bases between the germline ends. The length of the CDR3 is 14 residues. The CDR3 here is CASSRVAATYEQYF. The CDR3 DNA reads TGTGCCAGCAGTCGGGTAGCAGCTACCTACGAGCAGTACTTC.

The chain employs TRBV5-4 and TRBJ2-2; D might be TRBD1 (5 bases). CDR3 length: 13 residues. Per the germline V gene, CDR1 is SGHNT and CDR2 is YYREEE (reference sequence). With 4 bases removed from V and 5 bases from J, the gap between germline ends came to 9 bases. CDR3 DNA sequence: TGTGCCAGCAGCCCGACAGAGACCGGGGAGCTGTTTTTT. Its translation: CASSPTETGELFF. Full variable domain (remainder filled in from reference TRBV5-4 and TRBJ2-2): ETGVTQSPTHLIKTRGQQVTLRCSSQSGHNTVSWYQQALGQGPQFIFQYYREEENGRGNFPPRFSGLQFPNYSSELNVNALELDDSALYLCASSPTETGELFFGEGSRLTVL.